This T cell receptor beta chain was sequenced in a study of CD8 T cells in ankylosing spondylitis. This clonotype was recorded a few times. TCRdb reanalysed the 5' RACE reads using MiXCR and keeps one entry per CDR3 protein. The sample includes fewer than 25,000 distinct CDR3 sequences, approximately 13% of them seen just once. The sequencing sample was made of blood. The source is a male donor with ankylosing spondylitis or in good health (not recorded which).

The chain's CDR3 is CSARDSGRTPYEQYV. In DNA, the CDR3 is TGCAGTGCTAGAGATTCGGGCAGAACCCCCTACGAGCAGTACGTC. The chain is built from TRBV20-1 and TRBJ2-7, with D hard to call. Germline V CDR1 and CDR2: DFQATT, SNEGSKA (reference sequence). The CDR3 contains 15 residues. The germline V and J ends were trimmed by 0 bases and 2 bases, with 14 bases remaining between them.